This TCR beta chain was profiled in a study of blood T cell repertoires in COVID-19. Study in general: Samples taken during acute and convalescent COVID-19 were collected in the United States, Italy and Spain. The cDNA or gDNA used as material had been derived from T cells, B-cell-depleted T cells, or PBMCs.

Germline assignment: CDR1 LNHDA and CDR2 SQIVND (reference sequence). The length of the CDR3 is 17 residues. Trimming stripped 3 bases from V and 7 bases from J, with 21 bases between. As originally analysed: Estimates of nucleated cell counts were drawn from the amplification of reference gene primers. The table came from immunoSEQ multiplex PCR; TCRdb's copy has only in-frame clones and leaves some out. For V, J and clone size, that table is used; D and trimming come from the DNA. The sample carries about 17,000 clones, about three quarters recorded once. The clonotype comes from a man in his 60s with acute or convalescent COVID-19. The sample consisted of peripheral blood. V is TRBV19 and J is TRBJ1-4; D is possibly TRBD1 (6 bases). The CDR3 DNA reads TGTGCCAGTAGTATTTCCCTATATGGACAGAAATCTGAAAAACTGTTTTTT. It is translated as CASSISLYGQKSEKLFF.